This TCR beta chain was profiled in a study of regulatory T cells in long-lasting Graves disease (dated by TCRdb to the early 2020s). Background on the whole study: Newly diagnosed Graves' disease patients had taken antithyroid drugs for less than 3 months. The study took place in China and was registered as a clinical trial. A total of around 35 samples underwent TCR sequencing: about 13 from persistent and roughly 20 from newly diagnosed Graves' disease patients. This study used TCR sequencing and RNA sequencing of peripheral blood to compare persistent Graves' disease patients against newly diagnosed Graves' disease patients. Overall study results and their limits: Persistent Graves' disease patients showed lower TCR Shannon entropy and fewer highly expanded clones than newly diagnosed patients, suggesting clonal expansion. Only peripheral blood was studied, because thyroid tissue, the primary lesion, was inaccessible. Sequencing and analysis were limited to the TCR beta chain. More public clonotypes were shared among persistent patients (over 2,500) than among newly diagnosed patients (approximately 1,000). The authors acknowledged the small sample size as a limitation that may reduce accuracy. Persistent disease showed preferential use of TRBV28, TRBJ1-2 and TRBJ2-5, whereas newly diagnosed disease favored TRBV20-1 and TRBJ2-1.

The library relied on multiplex PCR. Sequencing was carried out with an Illumina HiSeq 4000. To build TCR beta libraries, CDR3 regions were amplified by Arm-PCR using iRepertoire HTBI primers. Before sequencing, the PCR products went through gel purification. Per the authors' processing: Gene usage analysis of CDR3 amino acid clonotypes relied on the 60 to 65 TRBV and 13 to 15 TRBJ segments identified across samples. COPE and FqMerger were used to merge filtered high-quality paired reads into contigs. BLAST was used to align contigs to IMGT TRBV, TRBD and TRBJ reference genes, and CDR3 was defined according to IMGT. Any clonotype with a frequency above 0.1% was counted as a highly expanded clone. Repertoire diversity was measured by Shannon entropy, and V-J evenness by the Gini coefficient. Clonotypes shared by more than one individual were considered public. The public reads were reprocessed in TCRdb via fastp at Q25 and MiXCR, keeping in-frame beta chains. Here each entry gathers all rows of one CDR3 protein and keeps the most common genes and DNA. The V and J calls shown here were made by TCRdb, not taken from the authors' results. This sample lists 400,000 to 500,000 distinct CDR3 sequences; 15% were detected once. Around 17% of the sample belongs to the ten largest clones.

The sample's time point label is to be understood as: newly diagnosed GD, antithyroid drugs for less than 3 months. For both TCR sequencing and RNA sequencing, RNA was extracted from PBMCs in TRIzol. Graves' disease was diagnosed according to American Thyroid Association guidelines. Patients were recruited from an endocrinology department in Xi'an, China. Each patient gave 7 to 9.5 milliliters of peripheral blood, collected in an EDTA anticoagulant tube. Ficoll Paque Plus density gradient separation was used to isolate PBMCs, and no additional T cell sorting was done. An Agilent 2100 Bioanalyzer and agarose gel were used to assess RNA quality, and a NanoDrop 2000 was used to measure RNA concentration. Regarding this clonotype: Its specific antigen is unknown. Per-base quality was not reported, and no clone a single base away is much larger than it.

V is reduced by 2 bases and J by 4 bases, leaving a spacing of 10 bases between them. CDR1 and CDR2, per the germline V gene, are SGHRS and YFSETQ. The CDR3 contains 14 residues, cysteine and phenylalanine counted. The retained sequence is limited to the CDR3, 42 bases, with the frame set at the first base. This sample also appeared in a second study, on T cells in Graves' hyperthyroidism and ophthalmopathy. The other study reports the following: A patient counted as having stable Graves' hyperthyroidism if no progression to ophthalmopathy occurred over 18 months of follow-up. Hyperthyroidism patients were newly diagnosed, with disease duration under 2 months, and aged 18 to 65 years. Patients with uncontrolled infections, other autoimmune diseases, pregnancy or lactation were excluded. Diagnoses were based on clinical symptoms, serum thyroxine and TRAb, thyroid ultrasound and orbital computed tomography. For the first round of RT-PCR on the TCR CDR3, the HTBI primer set was used together with the Qiagen OneStep RT-PCR kit. Most expanded thyroid clonotypes (frequency above 0.001) were also detected in blood, suggesting blood repertoires may reflect thyroid immune responses. A 13 V-J signature model separated ophthalmopathy from stable hyperthyroidism, with 87.88% sensitivity and 81% to 82% specificity in cross-validation and 80%/75% in testing. In validation, progression to ophthalmopathy was predicted by the model with nearly 71% sensitivity and around 75% specificity, a median of approximately 6.5 months before onset. To identify TCR V-J signatures that set the groups apart, the researchers used a discovery cohort of 100 or so patients, made up of 43 with Graves' ophthalmopathy and 57 with stable Graves' hyperthyroidism. Prospective prediction of ophthalmopathy was tested in an independent validation cohort of some 19 hyperthyroidism patients and around 16 patients who later progressed to ophthalmopathy. The approximately 90 discovery patients were randomly split 7:3 into training and test sets. In addition, the study compared T-cell repertoires in thyroid tissue and in blood from five to seven Graves' hyperthyroidism patients. After blood sampling, hyperthyroidism patients were treated with methimazole at a starting dose of 30 mg daily, and ophthalmopathy patients were treated with high-dose intravenous methylprednisolone. A second multiplex PCR round built the libraries, followed by size selection and purification. Sequencing of the libraries was done on an Illumina HiSeq2000 using paired-end 100 bp reads. SOAPnuke was used to process the raw data, throwing out any read that contained adapters or uncalled bases, had a mean Phred below 15, or lacked an exact constant-primer or identifier match. COPE v1.2.5 was used to merge high-quality paired reads, and clonotypes were defined as unique nucleotide sequences. Clonotypes were aligned to IMGT TRBV, TRBD and TRBJ reference segments using MiTCR v1.1. Analysis was restricted to V-J combinations with a frequency above 0.0001, which covered just over 98% of repertoires. The TCS score was defined as the ratio of F50 (clonal expansion) to E x V (chaos), calculated using BLOSUM62-based TCRdist between CDR3 peptides within each V-J. Welch's t-statistics and random forest reduced around 550 V-J features to roughly 13, which were used in a naive Bayes classifier (R e1071). Sample size was not statistically predetermined, and blinding of investigators to group allocation was not performed. TCR Vbeta CDR3 sequencing of approximately 140 peripheral blood samples (under 45 ophthalmopathy, about 74 hyperthyroidism and roughly 17 progressor patients) is reported in the paper.

Sequenced material: peripheral blood mononuclear cells (PBMCs), taken at new diagnosis, from a patient treated with antithyroid drugs. The rearranged chain carries TRBV5-1 and TRBJ2-1; the D region possibly corresponds to TRBD2 (5 bases align). The source is a woman in her twenties or thirties with Graves disease. Donor details come from another sample of the same person, matched by shared clones. The nucleotides are TGCGCCAGCAGCTTAATCCGGGAATACAATGAGCAGTTCTTC. The translation is CASSLIREYNEQFF.